These 12 T cell receptor beta chains were all obtained from the same sample, sequenced in a study of Ad26.COV2.S vaccination and SARS-CoV-2 variants. Treatment given: around 19 received Ad26.COV2.S at low or high dose, single or two shots; several received placebo; per-sample allocation not given. The investigators took samples on day 63 after the first vaccine or placebo injection. Sequenced by immunoSEQ multiplex PCR; TCRdb stores in-frame clones only, minus some. Of about 350,000 clones in the sample, approximately 86% were seen once. Sequences were derived from peripheral blood, sampled in a trial of Ad26.COV2.S vaccine versus placebo. Every receptor here comes from a person between 18 and 65 years old who received the Ad26.COV2.S COVID-19 vaccine or a placebo.

The J gene is TRBJ2-6, the V gene TRBV27, with D possibly being TRBD1 (6 bases). The V gene's germline CDR1 is MNHEY and CDR2 SMNVEV (reference sequence). The V gene lost 4 bases and the J gene lost 0 bases, with 22 bases spanning the gap. This CDR3 is built from 20 residues. The CDR3 region is CASSWRFMSGQYSGANVLTF. The CDR3 region has the DNA TGTGCCAGCAGTTGGAGATTTATGTCCGGACAGTACTCTGGGGCCAACGTCCTGACTTTC.

This chain connects TRBV27 to TRBJ2-1; D not certain. The CDR3 sequence is 15 residues long. Trimming pared 2 bases from V and 0 bases from J, leaving 8 bases between. Germline CDR1 is MNHEY and CDR2 is SMNVEV (reference sequence). In DNA form, the CDR3 reads TGTGCCAGCAGTTTAGATCGGAACTCCTACAATGAGCAGTTCTTC. Amino acid sequence: CASSLDRNSYNEQFF.

This clone was detected only once. J is TRBJ1-5 and V is TRBV19; possibly TRBD1 for D (6 bases). CDR1 and CDR2 (germline): LNHDA, SQIVND (reference sequence). With 6 bases removed from V and 2 bases from J, the gap between germline ends came to 14 bases. CDR3 length equals 15 residues. CDR3 region: CASREGPGGNQPQHF. The DNA of the CDR3 is TGTGCCAGTAGGGAGGGACCAGGGGGCAATCAGCCCCAGCATTTT.

This clone was counted between two and nine times. The rearrangement links TRBV4-1 to TRBJ1-1, with 7 bases aligning to TRBD1. The CDR3 totals 15 residues. Germline CDR1 reads MGHRA; CDR2 reads YSYEKL. Trimming took 3 bases from V and 7 from J; bases not matched to a gene: 11. The CDR3 here is CASSHQPGQLFEAFF. Here the CDR3 DNA reads TGCGCCAGCAGCCATCAACCGGGACAGCTTTTTGAAGCTTTCTTT.

CDR3 sequence (DNA): TGTGCCAGCAGTGAAGGGTCCTACTATGGCTACGAGCAGTACTTC. Translation gives CASSEGSYYGYEQYF. V usage is TRBV6-1 and J usage is TRBJ2-7; unclear D gene. The CDR3 spans 15 residues. V lost 1 base and J lost 3, with 13 bases in between. Germline assignment: CDR1 MNHNS and CDR2 SASEGT.

The V gene is TRBV2, the J gene TRBJ2-2; perhaps TRBD1 as D (5 bases). The CDR3 is made up of 15 amino acids. Trimming left V 6 bases short and J 0 bases short, with 11 bases between. Germline V gene data show CDR1 as SNHLY and CDR2 as FYNNEI. The CDR3 coding sequence is TGTGCCAGCAGAAAGGACAAAACGAACACCGGGGAGCTGTTTTTT. Its translation: CASRKDKTNTGELFF.

V is TRBV9 and J is TRBJ2-1; 7 nucleotides match TRBD2. The CDR3 spans 14 residues. The J segment lost 7 bases and the V segment lost 0 bases, leaving 4 bases of the junction unmatched. The germline CDR1 and CDR2 sequences are SGDLS and YYNGEE. CDR3 in DNA: TGTGCCAGCAGCGTAGTTGGCGGGAGAAATGAGCAGTTCTTC. Translation: CASSVVGGRNEQFF.

The rearrangement links TRBV10-2 to TRBJ1-1; tentatively, D is TRBD1 (6 bases). The V gene's germline CDR1 is WSHSY and CDR2 SAAADI. Deletions cut 6 bases from V and 0 bases from J, with 20 bases between. This CDR3 is 17 amino acids long. This CDR3 is CASRGQGIVILNTEAFF. CDR3 in DNA: TGCGCCAGCAGGGGGCAGGGGATCGTAATTCTGAACACTGAAGCTTTCTTT.

The J gene is TRBJ2-7, the V gene TRBV19; D is ambiguous. Germline V gene data show CDR1 as LNHDA and CDR2 as SQIVND (reference sequence). V was cut by 4 bases and J by 1 base, with 14 bases left in between. The length of the CDR3 is 15 residues. CDR3 nucleotides: TGTGCCAGTAGTACCTACCCGGACGGTTCCTACGAGCAGTACTTC. Its translation: CASSTYPDGSYEQYF.

The chain is built from TRBV6-5 and TRBJ2-7; 7 bases map to TRBD2. The V gene end was trimmed by 5 bases and the J gene end by 1 base; junction bases not matched to a gene: 2. The CDR3 spans 13 residues. CDR1 is MNHEY, CDR2 SVGAGI, per germline. In DNA, the CDR3 is TGTGCCAGCAGTCCGGGACTATCCTACGAGCAGTACTTC. Amino acid sequence: CASSPGLSYEQYF.

Written as DNA, the CDR3 is TGCGCCAGCAGCCAAACCTTGGGACAGTCCTACGAGCAGTACTTC. Translated, it gives CASSQTLGQSYEQYF. V and J are TRBV4-1 and TRBJ2-7; 7 bases fit TRBD1. Trimming at V came to 2 bases and at J to 1 base, leaving 5 bases not matched to a gene. Germline lookup yields CDR1 MGHRA and CDR2 YSYEKL. The CDR3 length is 15 residues.

The chain joins TRBV5-8 to TRBJ2-1, with TRBD1 matching over 7 bases. Germline V lookup: CDR1 SGHTS, CDR2 YDEGEE. Trimming took 8 bases from V and 14 from J; bases not matched to a gene: 10. CDR3 length: 11 amino acids. CDR3 bases: TGTGCCAGTGGACGTGGTGGACAGGAGTTCTTC. This translates into CASGRGGQEFF.